What follows are 32 T cell receptor beta chains derived from one specimen sequenced in a study of cytomegalovirus exposure and HLA in healthy donors. In the PCR, 60 Vbeta and 13 Jbeta primers were used. Here immunoSEQ multiplex PCR was the method, and the copy in TCRdb shows in-frame clones only, minus some. The data show roughly 170,000 clones, about 83% seen once. The sequencing sample was made of PBMCs. The receptors were gathered from a girl aged 10-17 years in good health and CMV-seropositive.

This clone ranks as medium-sized (0.01 to 0.1%). The J gene is TRBJ2-1, the V gene TRBV7-6; 15 bases match TRBD2. The CDR3 contains 16 residues. Germline V gives CDR1 SGHVS, CDR2 FNYEAQ. V lost 5 bases, J lost 8 bases, and 7 bases stayed unmatched. The CDR3, as DNA: TGTGCCAGCAGCATGGGACTAGCGGGGGGCTGGGATGAGCAGTTCTTC. Translated: CASSMGLAGGWDEQFF.

The chain has TRBV6-5 and TRBJ2-7; 8 bases fit TRBD1. Trimming at V came to 7 bases and at J to 3 bases, leaving 5 bases not matched to a gene. The germline gives CDR1 MNHEY, CDR2 SVGAGI. CDR3 size: 13 residues. Written as DNA, the CDR3 is TGTGCCAGCAATACCGGGACAGGCTACGAGCAGTACTTC. Translation: CASNTGTGYEQYF.

The chain joins TRBV28 to TRBJ1-2, with a tentative D call TRBD1 (5 bases). Germline-derived CDR1 and CDR2 are MDHEN and SYDVKM. V shed 6 bases and J shed 7 bases, with 15 bases lying between them. The CDR3 spans 13 residues. CDR3 nucleotide sequence: TGTGCCAGCAGGGGTGACCAGGGCCTTGGCTACACCTTC. The encoded protein is CASRGDQGLGYTF.

V usage is TRBV7-8 and J usage is TRBJ2-3; 7 bases line up with TRBD2. The junction had 6 bases not matched to a gene; V was cut back by 7 bases and J by 2 bases. CDR1 and CDR2 (germline): SGHVS, FQNEAQ. The CDR3 loop spans 14 amino acids. The CDR3 spells CASTGDYATDTQYF. The CDR3 DNA reads as TGTGCCAGCACGGGGGACTACGCCACAGATACGCAGTATTTT.

The chain links TRBV7-9 to TRBJ1-2; D is perhaps TRBD1 (5 bases). The V end was cut by 6 bases, the J end by 2 bases, with 16 bases between. Germline CDR1 is SEHNR and CDR2 is FQNEAQ (reference sequence). The CDR3 length is 15 residues. CDR3 sequence: CASRRGNTVNYGYTF. The CDR3, as DNA: TGTGCCAGCAGACGGGGGAATACAGTCAACTATGGCTACACCTTC.

V is TRBV19 and J is TRBJ1-2; D is perhaps TRBD1 (6 bases). CDR3 length equals 13 residues. Germline V gives CDR1 LNHDA, CDR2 SQIVND (reference sequence). V shed 4 bases and J shed 2 bases, with 8 bases lying between them. The DNA for the CDR3 is TGTGCCAGTAGTAGGGACAAGAACTATGGCTACACCTTC. This sequence encodes CASSRDKNYGYTF.

This clone occurred a few times. This chain uses TRBV2 with TRBJ2-7, with D possibly TRBD2 on 5 matching bases. Trimming removed 4 bases at V and 8 bases at J, with 12 bases between. The CDR3 runs to 12 residues. Germline V lookup: CDR1 SNHLY, CDR2 FYNNEI. The DNA for the CDR3 is TGTGCCAGCAGTGTGGTGAGGGATCAGCAGTACTTC. Protein product: CASSVVRDQQYF.

This chain links TRBV10-3 with TRBJ2-5; D possibly corresponds to TRBD1 (6 bases). Trimming stripped 0 bases from V and 4 bases from J, with 18 bases between. Germline CDR1 and CDR2: ENHRY and SYGVKD. The CDR3 is 17 amino acids. The CDR3 DNA reads TGTGCCATCAGTGAGTCGTCCGGGACATCCAATTTAGAGACCCAGTACTTC. Protein product: CAISESSGTSNLETQYF.

The chain is built from TRBV14 and TRBJ2-3; a weak D match, TRBD2 (7 bases). The V gene's germline CDR1 is SGHDN and CDR2 FVKESK. The CDR3 sequence is 14 residues long. The germline V and J ends were trimmed by 6 bases and 0 bases, with 10 bases remaining between them. CDR3 coding DNA: TGTGCCAGCAGACGGGGGGCTAGCACAGATACGCAGTATTTT. Amino acid sequence: CASRRGASTDTQYF.

The chain employs TRBV4-1 and TRBJ2-5; TRBD2 agrees at 8 bases. The CDR3 is made up of 16 amino acids. CDR1 is MGHRA and CDR2 is YSYEKL in the germline V gene. V lost 3 bases to trimming and J lost 2 bases; unmatched junction nucleotides: 8. The CDR3 DNA follows: TGCGCCAGCAGCCAGGGGGTAGCGGGGATTCAAGAGACCCAGTACTTC. Protein: CASSQGVAGIQETQYF.

V is TRBV7-9 and J is TRBJ1-2; TRBD1 matches at 7 bases. Trimming took 3 bases from V and 8 from J; bases not matched to a gene: 15. The CDR3 contains 16 residues. CDR1 is SEHNR, CDR2 FQNEAQ, per germline (reference sequence). The CDR3, as DNA: TGTGCCAGCAGCTTCAAACTCGGGACAGCAGATGTAGGCTACACCTTC. Protein product: CASSFKLGTADVGYTF.

This clone was counted once. The CDR3 coding sequence is TGTGCCAGCAGCTTATCGGGTATTAGTGGCTACACCTTC. Translated: CASSLSGISGYTF. The chain joins TRBV7-6 to TRBJ1-2; D remains ambiguous. V dropped 2 bases and J dropped 7 bases, with 11 bases sitting between them. The CDR3 covers 13 residues. Germline lookup yields CDR1 SGHVS and CDR2 FNYEAQ.

This clone appeared a few times. The chain recombines TRBV6-1 with TRBJ1-5; 7 bases line up with TRBD1. CDR1 is MNHNS and CDR2 is SASEGT in the germline V gene. The junction had 3 bases not matched to a gene; V was cut back by 3 bases and J by 1 base. CDR3 length equals 15 residues. CDR3 sequence: CASSEARGSNQPQHF. CDR3 in DNA: TGTGCCAGCAGTGAGGCCAGGGGGAGCAATCAGCCCCAGCATTTT.

The chain carries TRBV25-1 and TRBJ2-7; unclear D gene. Germline V lookup: CDR1 MGHDK, CDR2 SYGVNS. V was clipped by 0 bases and J by 7 bases, with 10 bases between them. The CDR3 loop spans 13 amino acids. The CDR3 here is CASSEYTPSEQYF. In DNA, the CDR3 is TGTGCCAGCAGTGAATATACCCCCAGTGAGCAGTACTTC.

The V call is TRBV30, the J call TRBJ1-1, with TRBD1 as a possible D gene (6 bases). The V end lost 3 bases, the J end lost 3 bases, and 11 bases lay between the germline ends. The CDR3 extends over 13 amino acids. Per the germline V gene, CDR1 is GTSNPN and CDR2 is SVGIG (reference sequence). The CDR3 sequence is CAWRRGSYTEAFF. CDR3 DNA: TGTGCCTGGAGAAGGGGGTCATACACTGAAGCTTTCTTT.

The CDR3 is CASSPTAGQGYGYTF. The CDR3 DNA reads as TGTGCCAGCAGCCCGACCGCCGGACAAGGCTATGGCTACACCTTC. The chain recombines TRBV7-3 with TRBJ1-2; TRBD1 might be the D (5 bases). CDR3 length: 15 amino acids. Germline loops: CDR1 SGHTA, CDR2 FQGTGA. The germline V and J ends were trimmed by 5 bases and 4 bases, with 17 bases remaining between them.

The chain couples TRBV27 to TRBJ1-6, with 9 bases lining up with TRBD1. In germline, CDR1 is MNHEY, CDR2 SMNVEV (reference sequence). The CDR3 loop spans 16 amino acids. The J segment lost 5 bases and the V segment lost 1 base, leaving 3 bases of the junction unmatched. The CDR3 nucleotides are TGTGCCAGCAGTTTATTCTGGGACAGGGATAATTCACCCCTCCACTTT. Translation: CASSLFWDRDNSPLHF.

The rearrangement uses TRBV5-6 and TRBJ1-1, with 7 bases aligning to TRBD1. CDR1 SGHDT and CDR2 YYEEEE come from the germline V gene. The CDR3 consists of 14 residues. V was pared by 4 bases and J by 1 base, with 4 bases of the junction left unmatched. CDR3 nucleotides: TGTGCCAGCAGCACAGGGGCAGGGAACACTGAAGCTTTCTTT. Its translation is CASSTGAGNTEAFF.

The chain has TRBV6-5 and TRBJ1-1; D not certain. Between the trimmed V and J ends, which lost 6 bases and 0 bases, there was a span of 8 bases. CDR1 is MNHEY and CDR2 is SVGAGI in the germline V gene. This CDR3 region has 13 residues. The CDR3 here is CASRQSLNTEAFF. Written as DNA, the CDR3 is TGTGCCAGCAGACAGTCTCTGAACACTGAAGCTTTCTTT.

The chain employs TRBV2 and TRBJ2-7, with D perhaps matching TRBD2 (6 bases). The CDR3 covers 12 residues. V was trimmed by 6 bases and J by 7 bases, leaving 13 bases between them. Looked up from germline, CDR1 is SNHLY and CDR2 is FYNNEI. Here the CDR3 DNA reads TGTGCCAGCAGGGAGGGGTCGAGGGAGCAGTACTTC. This sequence encodes CASREGSREQYF. The whole variable domain, remainder taken from reference TRBV2 and TRBJ2-7, is EPEVTQTPSHQVTQMGQEVILRCVPISNHLYFYWYRQILGQKVEFLVSFYNNEISEKSEIFDDQFSVERPDGSNFTLKIRSTKLEDSAMYFCASREGSREQYFGPGTRLTVT.

This clone was observed a single time. V usage is TRBV9 and J usage is TRBJ2-1; a possible D gene is TRBD1 (6 bases). The V gene lost 4 bases and the J gene lost 4 bases, with 18 bases spanning the gap. The length of the CDR3 is 16 residues. The germline gives CDR1 SGDLS, CDR2 YYNGEE. The CDR3 loop reads CASSPHLVGAYNEQFF. CDR3 in DNA: TGTGCCAGCAGCCCCCATCTCGTGGGGGCTTACAATGAGCAGTTCTTC.

The chain recombines TRBV5-5 with TRBJ1-2; D may be TRBD1 (5 bases). The CDR3 is 15 residues long. Trimming took off 4 bases at V and 4 bases at J, with 17 bases between the two ends. Germline CDR1 is SGHKS and CDR2 is YYEKEE (reference sequence). This chain's CDR3 is CASSPSGTQGYGYTF. The DNA of the CDR3 is TGTGCCAGCAGCCCGTCCGGGACTCAGGGCTATGGCTACACCTTC.

This clone was detected a few times. This chain uses TRBV7-2 with TRBJ1-1; D perhaps matches TRBD1 (6 bases). Trimming stripped 4 bases from V and 4 bases from J, with 13 bases between. The CDR3 extends over 14 amino acids. Germline assignment: CDR1 SGHTA and CDR2 FQGNSA. The CDR3: CASSSFRGGTEAFF. The CDR3 DNA is TGTGCCAGCAGCTCCTTTAGGGGGGGCACTGAAGCTTTCTTT.

On this clone itself: Germline is not matched at one junction end, which may reflect a read error. The chain carries TRBV7-7 and TRBJ1-5, with no clear D. In germline, CDR1 is SSHAT, CDR2 FNYEAQ (reference sequence). This CDR3 is built from 11 residues. CDR3 nucleotide sequence: TGTGCTAGCACCTCCAATCAGCCCCAGCATTTT. It is translated as CASTSNQPQHF.

The V call is TRBV18, the J call TRBJ2-7; a weak D match, TRBD2 (6 bases). The CDR3 consists of 14 residues. Looked up from germline, CDR1 is KGHSH and CDR2 is LQKENI. V shed 3 bases and J shed 4 bases, with 13 bases lying between them. The CDR3 loop reads CASSPGGAVYEQYF. CDR3 sequence (DNA): TGTGCCAGCTCACCCGGAGGGGCAGTATACGAGCAGTACTTC.

The rearrangement uses TRBV27 and TRBJ2-1; tentative D call: TRBD2 (7 bases). There are 14 residues in the CDR3. Trimming left V 7 bases short and J 5 bases short, with 15 bases between. Germline V CDR1 and CDR2: MNHEY, SMNVEV (reference sequence). The CDR3 bases are TGTGCCAGCATCGGGAGGACAGAGAACAATGAGCAGTTCTTC. Protein: CASIGRTENNEQFF.

The chain uses TRBV5-1 and TRBJ1-1; 7 positions agree with TRBD1. The CDR3 spans 13 residues. In germline, CDR1 is SGHRS, CDR2 YFSETQ. V dropped 4 bases and J dropped 3; count of bases not matched to a gene: 3. CDR3 region: CASSGGQDTEAFF. For the CDR3, the DNA is TGCGCCAGCAGCGGCGGACAGGACACTGAAGCTTTCTTT.

The chain employs TRBV5-6 and TRBJ2-7; 10 bases fit TRBD2. The germline CDR1 and CDR2 sequences are SGHDT and YYEEEE. Trimming removed 4 bases from V and 0 bases from J; junction bases left unmatched: 7. The CDR3 spans 16 residues. This chain's CDR3 is CASSQWGLAFSYEQYF. The CDR3 bases are TGTGCCAGCAGCCAATGGGGACTAGCGTTCTCCTACGAGCAGTACTTC.

The J gene is TRBJ2-3, the V gene TRBV2; TRBD2 aligns across 9 bases. Per the germline V gene, CDR1 is SNHLY and CDR2 is FYNNEI. The trim removed 4 bases at V and 2 bases at J, leaving 10 bases unmatched. The length of the CDR3 is 17 residues. The DNA of the CDR3 is TGTGCCAGCAGTGTGGGACTAGCCAGCTTCTACACAGATACGCAGTATTTT. Its translation: CASSVGLASFYTDTQYF.

The genes are TRBV5-1 and TRBJ2-2; TRBD2 matches at 10 bases. This CDR3 has 15 residues. The germline gives CDR1 SGHRS, CDR2 YFSETQ. V gave up 0 bases and J gave up 7 bases; unmatched junction bases: 3. CDR3: CASSLAGLAIGELFF. CDR3 bases: TGCGCCAGCAGCTTGGCGGGACTAGCGATCGGGGAGCTGTTTTTT.

The V gene is TRBV25-1, the J gene TRBJ1-1, with D unresolved. This CDR3 region has 11 residues. Germline V CDR1 and CDR2: MGHDK, SYGVNS. V lost 7 bases, J lost 1 base, and 4 bases lay in between. The CDR3 here is CASTWNTEAFF. The CDR3 DNA reads as TGTGCCAGCACCTGGAACACTGAAGCTTTCTTT.

The CDR3 DNA reads TGTGCCAGCGAAGAACAGGGCCGAAGCACTGAAGCTTTCTTT. Its translation is CASEEQGRSTEAFF. J is TRBJ1-1 and V is TRBV2; a weak D match, TRBD1 (6 bases). Germline CDR1 is SNHLY and CDR2 is FYNNEI. Trimming took off 8 bases at V and 4 bases at J, with 17 bases between the two ends. The CDR3 loop spans 14 amino acids.